This T cell receptor (beta chain) was captured by sequencing in a study of shared clonotypes between healthy human individuals. Whole-study results and caveats: A handful of donors showed sharing of about 4.7% of naive CD4 clonotypes.

The ends were cut back, 0 bases at V and 1 base at J, with 9 bases in the middle. CDR3 length: 15 amino acids. Germline V gene lookup returns CDR1 SGHRS and CDR2 YFSETQ. Of note for this clone: Its antigen remains unidentified.

Sequenced by immunoSEQ multiplex PCR; TCRdb stores in-frame clones only, minus some. The sample consists of a few hundred thousand clones, under 80% of them appearing once. CD4+ cells underwent separation, giving CD45RA+ naive and CD45RA-negative memory subsets. This clonotype was sampled from a man in his thirties or forties in good health. Sequenced: memory CD4+ T cells sorted from blood. Subset defined: CD45RA-negative fraction. The V and J genes are TRBV5-1 and TRBJ2-3, with D possibly being TRBD1 (5 bases). DNA of the CDR3: TGCGCCAGCAGCTTGGTCGGCAGGGGCACAGATACGCAGTATTTT. This codes for CASSLVGRGTDTQYF.